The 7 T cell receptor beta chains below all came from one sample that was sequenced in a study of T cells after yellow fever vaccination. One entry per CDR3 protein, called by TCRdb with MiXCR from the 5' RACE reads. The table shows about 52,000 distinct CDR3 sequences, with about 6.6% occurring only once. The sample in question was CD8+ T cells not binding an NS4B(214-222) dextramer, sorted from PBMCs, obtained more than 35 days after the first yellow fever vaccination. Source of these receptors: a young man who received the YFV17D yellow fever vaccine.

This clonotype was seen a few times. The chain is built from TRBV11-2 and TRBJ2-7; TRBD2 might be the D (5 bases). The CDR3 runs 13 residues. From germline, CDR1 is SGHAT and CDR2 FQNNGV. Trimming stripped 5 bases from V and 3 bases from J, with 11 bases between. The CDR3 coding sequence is TGTGCCAGCAGCGGTATCGAGGGCTACGAGCAGTACTTC. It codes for CASSGIEGYEQYF.

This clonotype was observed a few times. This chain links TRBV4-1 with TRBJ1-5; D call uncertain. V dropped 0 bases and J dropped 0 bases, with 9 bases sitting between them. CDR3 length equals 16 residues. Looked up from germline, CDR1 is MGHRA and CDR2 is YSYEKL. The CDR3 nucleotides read TGCGCCAGCAGCCAAGACCGCACTTATAGCAATCAGCCCCAGCATTTT. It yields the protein CASSQDRTYSNQPQHF.

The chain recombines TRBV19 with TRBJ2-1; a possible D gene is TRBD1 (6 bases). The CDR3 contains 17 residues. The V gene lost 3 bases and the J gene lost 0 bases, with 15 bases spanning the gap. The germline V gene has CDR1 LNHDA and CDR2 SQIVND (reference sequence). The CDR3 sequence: CASSIGGPPPSYNEQFF. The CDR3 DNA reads TGTGCCAGTAGTATTGGGGGCCCTCCTCCCTCCTACAATGAGCAGTTCTTC.

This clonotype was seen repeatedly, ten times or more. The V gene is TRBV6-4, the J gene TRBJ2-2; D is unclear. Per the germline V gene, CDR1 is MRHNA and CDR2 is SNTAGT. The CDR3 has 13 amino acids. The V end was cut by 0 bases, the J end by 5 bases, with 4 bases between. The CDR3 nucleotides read TGTGCCAGCAGTGACTCGACTACCGGGGAGCTGTTTTTT. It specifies CASSDSTTGELFF.

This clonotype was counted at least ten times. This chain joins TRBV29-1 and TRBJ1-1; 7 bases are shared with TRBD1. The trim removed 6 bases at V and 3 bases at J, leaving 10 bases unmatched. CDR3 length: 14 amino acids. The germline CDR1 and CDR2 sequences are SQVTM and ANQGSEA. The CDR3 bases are TGCAGCGTCGTAGAACAGGGGAATGACACTGAAGCTTTCTTT. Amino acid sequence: CSVVEQGNDTEAFF.

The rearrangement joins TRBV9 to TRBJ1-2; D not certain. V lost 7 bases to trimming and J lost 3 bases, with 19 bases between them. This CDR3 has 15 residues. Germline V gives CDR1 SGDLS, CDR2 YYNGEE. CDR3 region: CASHGGWENHYGYTF. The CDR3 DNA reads TGTGCCAGCCATGGAGGATGGGAAAATCACTATGGCTACACCTTC.

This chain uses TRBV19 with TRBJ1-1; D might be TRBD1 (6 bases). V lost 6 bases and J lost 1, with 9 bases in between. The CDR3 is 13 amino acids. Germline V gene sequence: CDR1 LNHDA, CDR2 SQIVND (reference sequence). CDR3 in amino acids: CASRIRGNTEAFF. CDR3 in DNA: TGTGCCAGTAGGATCAGGGGGAACACTGAAGCTTTCTTT.